This TCR beta chain was identified during a study of regulatory T cells in long-lasting Graves disease. Germline V lookup: CDR1 GTSNPN, CDR2 SVGIG (reference sequence). This CDR3 spans 13 amino acids. V gave up 8 bases and J gave up 5 bases, with 13 bases separating them. TCR beta libraries were built with iRepertoire HTBI primers and Arm-PCR of CDR3 regions. TCRdb processed the multiplex PCR reads anew with MiXCR; each CDR3 protein has one entry. This sample carries fewer than 550,000 distinct CDR3 sequences, around 16% of them seen once, and the ten largest clones take 20% to 25%. This clonotype was counted a few times. Time point specified: newly diagnosed GD, antithyroid drugs for less than 3 months. Preparation of the TCR library used RNA extracted from PBMCs. These data were also filed under a second study, of T cells in Graves' hyperthyroidism and ophthalmopathy.

The chain employs TRBV30 and TRBJ1-6; tentatively, D is TRBD1 (6 bases). The sequence was collected from a woman aged 35-65 years with Graves disease. The sample here was peripheral blood mononuclear cells (PBMCs), taken at new diagnosis, from a patient treated with antithyroid drugs. The CDR3 spells CARRDTNNSPLHF. For the CDR3, the DNA is TGTGCCCGGCGGGACACCAATAATTCACCCCTCCACTTT. Supplemented by reference TRBV30 and TRBJ1-6, the full variable domain reads SQTIHQWPATLVQPVGSPLSLECTVEGTSNPNLYWYRQAAGRGLQLLFYSVGIGQISSEVPQNLSASRPQDRQFILSSKKLLLSDSGFYLCARRDTNNSPLHFGNGTRLTVT.